Each of the 27 T cell receptor beta chains below was sequenced from the same sample in a study of early T cells in non-severe SARS-CoV-2 infection. TCRdb re-called the 5' RACE reads with MiXCR, one entry per CDR3 protein. The sample includes about 67,000 distinct CDR3 sequences, more than 8.5% of them seen just once. The sample in question was whole blood, obtained at baseline. The receptors derive from an adult who was a healthcare worker with PCR-confirmed SARS-CoV-2 infection or an uninfected control (not recorded which).

In this sample, this clonotype turned up many times. The chain couples TRBV6-6 to TRBJ2-7; 7 bases map to TRBD2. Germline assignment: CDR1 MNHNY and CDR2 SVGAGI (reference sequence). The CDR3 covers 14 residues. Unmatched junction bases numbered 8, after V lost 3 bases and J lost 6 bases. CDR3: CASSYGGRASEQYF. The CDR3 coding sequence is TGTGCCAGCAGTTATGGTGGGAGGGCGAGCGAGCAGTACTTC.

This clonotype was seen more than once but under ten times. The rearrangement links TRBV20-1 to TRBJ2-1; 8 bases map to TRBD2. Germline V gene data show CDR1 as DFQATT and CDR2 as SNEGSKA (reference sequence). This CDR3 is 14 amino acids long. The trim removed 4 bases at V and 11 bases at J, leaving 13 bases unmatched. Here the CDR3 reads CSAKQLAGLEKQFF. The CDR3 region has the DNA TGCAGTGCTAAACAGCTAGCGGGCCTAGAGAAGCAGTTCTTC.

This clonotype was found many times. The V and J genes are TRBV7-2 and TRBJ1-2, with D possibly TRBD1 on 6 matching bases. Germline V CDR1 and CDR2: SGHTA, FQGNSA. This CDR3 has 12 residues. The germline V and J ends were trimmed by 5 bases and 5 bases, with 9 bases remaining between them. The CDR3, as DNA: TGTGCCAGCAGCCCACAGGGTTATGGCTACACCTTC. Translation: CASSPQGYGYTF.

This clonotype occurred many times. CDR3 sequence reads: CASSADRNTEAFF. In DNA form, the CDR3 reads TGTGCCAGCAGCGCCGACAGAAACACTGAAGCTTTCTTT. The V gene is TRBV11-2, the J gene TRBJ1-1, with a weak D call TRBD1 (5 bases). Per germline, CDR1 SGHAT and CDR2 FQNNGV. The V gene lost 5 bases and the J gene lost 2 bases, with 9 bases spanning the gap. The CDR3 is 13 amino acids.

This rearrangement joins TRBV19 to TRBJ2-3, with 9 bases lining up with TRBD2. CDR3 length equals 15 residues. V shed 3 bases, J shed 4 bases, and the junction held 5 bases outside the gene matches. Germline V lookup: CDR1 LNHDA, CDR2 SQIVND (reference sequence). This CDR3 is CASSISGSRADTQYF. The CDR3 bases are TGTGCCAGTAGTATTAGCGGGAGTAGGGCAGATACGCAGTATTTT.

The V gene is TRBV2, the J gene TRBJ1-1; no clear D gene. CDR1 is SNHLY and CDR2 is FYNNEI in the germline V gene. The CDR3 runs to 14 residues. Trimming removed 5 bases from V and 0 bases from J, with 10 bases in between. CDR3 nucleotide sequence: TGTGCCAGCAGTTTCAGTTTTGTGAACACTGAAGCTTTCTTT. Translated, it gives CASSFSFVNTEAFF.

The genes are TRBV5-1 and TRBJ2-1; D may be TRBD2 (5 bases). The CDR3 extends over 17 amino acids. V dropped 3 bases and J dropped 2 bases, with 18 bases sitting between them. The germline CDR1 and CDR2 sequences are SGHRS and YFSETQ. CDR3 protein: CASSSRTASGPYNEQFF. The CDR3 DNA is TGCGCCAGCAGCTCCCGGACCGCCAGCGGTCCCTACAATGAGCAGTTCTTC.

This clonotype has a handful of counts. The chain employs TRBV9 and TRBJ2-1; the match to TRBD1 covers 8 bases. Germline CDR1 is SGDLS and CDR2 is YYNGEE. V shed 4 bases and J 7 bases; nucleotides not matched to a gene: 4. The CDR3 consists of 13 residues. CDR3 in DNA: TGTGCCAGCAGCCTTAGACAGGGGAATGAGCAGTTCTTC. It is translated as CASSLRQGNEQFF.

This clonotype was seen only once. The J gene is TRBJ1-2, the V gene TRBV12-3 or TRBV12-4, with unresolved D. The CDR3 totals 15 residues. The germline V and J ends were trimmed by 7 bases and 4 bases, with 19 bases remaining between them. The CDR3 DNA sequence: TGTGCCAGCATCCCCAATCCTAGTTATCTCTATGGCTACACCTTC. It codes for CASIPNPSYLYGYTF.

V and J are TRBV2 and TRBJ1-5; D is undetermined. V was clipped by 1 base and J by 6 bases, with 7 bases between them. Germline V lookup: CDR1 SNHLY, CDR2 FYNNEI. The CDR3 is 13 residues long. The CDR3 sequence is CASSEGLFQPQHF. The CDR3 DNA reads TGTGCCAGCAGTGAAGGACTATTTCAGCCCCAGCATTTT. Full variable domain (rest looked up from reference TRBV2 and TRBJ1-5): EPEVTQTPSHQVTQMGQEVILRCVPISNHLYFYWYRQILGQKVEFLVSFYNNEISEKSEIFDDQFSVERPDGSNFTLKIRSTKLEDSAMYFCASSEGLFQPQHFGDGTRLSIL.

The rearrangement links TRBV12-3 or TRBV12-4 to TRBJ2-3; 8 positions match TRBD2. V was pared by 3 bases and J by 4 bases, with 3 bases of the junction left unmatched. This CDR3 is 14 amino acids long. CDR3 nucleotide sequence: TGTGCCAGCAGTTTCCCGGGGGGGGCAGATACGCAGTATTTT. This gives the protein CASSFPGGADTQYF.

This clonotype was picked up many times. The CDR3 sequence: CATSRDPVWGSNSPLHF. For the CDR3, the DNA is TGTGCCACCAGCAGAGATCCTGTGTGGGGGAGTAATTCACCCCTCCACTTT. V is TRBV15 and J is TRBJ1-6; perhaps TRBD1 as D (5 bases). Germline V gene sequence: CDR1 LNHNV, CDR2 YYDKDF (reference sequence). The CDR3 runs 17 residues. Trimming removed 0 bases at V and 6 bases at J, with 15 bases between.

Many counts were recorded for this clonotype. This chain links TRBV5-1 with TRBJ2-7; D gene unclear. V gave up 0 bases and J gave up 3 bases, with 7 bases separating them. CDR3 length equals 13 residues. CDR1 and CDR2 from the germline V gene are SGHRS and YFSETQ. This chain's CDR3 is CASSLEHRYEQYF. The CDR3 bases are TGCGCCAGCAGCTTGGAACACCGCTACGAGCAGTACTTC.

This clonotype has more than one count but fewer than ten. This sequence joins TRBV13 and TRBJ2-2; D is unresolved. CDR1 is PRHDT and CDR2 is FYEKMQ in the germline V gene (reference sequence). CDR3 length equals 20 residues. The V gene lost 5 bases and the J gene lost 5 bases, with 30 bases spanning the gap. The DNA of the CDR3 is TGTGCCAGCAGCCCACAACCCAAATTCACTCTTGTCTACGGTACCGGGGAGCTGTTTTTT. Its protein is CASSPQPKFTLVYGTGELFF.

This clonotype has a count of ten or more. The V gene is TRBV12-3 or TRBV12-4, the J gene TRBJ2-1, with 7 bases that match TRBD2. The CDR3 loop spans 18 amino acids. The V segment lost 0 bases and the J segment 6 bases; nucleotides outside the gene matches: 14. DNA of the CDR3: TGTGCCAGCAGTTTAGCGGGGGGGACCCCCCCTGGCGCCAATGAGCAGTTCTTC. Its translation: CASSLAGGTPPGANEQFF.

This clonotype was seen a single time. The chain uses TRBV7-2 and TRBJ2-7; 13 bases are a match to TRBD2. This CDR3 comprises 16 residues. Germline V CDR1 and CDR2: SGHTA, FQGNSA. The trim removed 6 bases at V and 0 bases at J, leaving 5 bases unmatched. The CDR3 DNA follows: TGTGCCAGCAGATCAAGGACTAGCGGGAGCTCCTACGAGCAGTACTTC. This translates into CASRSRTSGSSYEQYF.

This clonotype is judged medium-sized (0.01 to 0.1%). This chain joins TRBV20-1 and TRBJ2-2; 9 bases align to TRBD2. Trimming took 0 bases from V and 3 from J; bases not matched to a gene: 5. Germline lookup yields CDR1 DFQATT and CDR2 SNEGSKA (reference sequence). The CDR3 consists of 16 residues. The CDR3 loop reads CSARDAAGGYTGELFF. The CDR3 nucleotides are TGCAGTGCTAGAGATGCGGCGGGAGGGTACACCGGGGAGCTGTTTTTT.

The chain recombines TRBV12-3 or TRBV12-4 with TRBJ2-7; no clear D. The V end lost 2 bases, the J end lost 0 bases, and 5 bases lay between the germline ends. This CDR3 spans 13 amino acids. In DNA, the CDR3 is TGTGCCAGCAGTTTACCCCCCTCCTACGAGCAGTACTTC. Protein product: CASSLPPSYEQYF.

This clonotype was picked up many times. The genes are TRBV12-3 or TRBV12-4 and TRBJ2-2, with 16 bases matching TRBD2. The CDR3 covers 17 residues. The V gene end was trimmed by 1 base and the J gene end by 6 bases; junction bases not matched to a gene: 2. CDR3 sequence reads: CASSLGGLAGGPGELFF. The CDR3 region has the DNA TGTGCCAGCAGTTTAGGGGGACTAGCGGGAGGGCCCGGGGAGCTGTTTTTT.

This clonotype has ten or more counts. V gene TRBV5-5 combines with J gene TRBJ1-5; maybe TRBD1 (5 bases). The germline V gene encodes CDR1 SGHKS and CDR2 YYEKEE (reference sequence). V was trimmed by 2 bases and J by 3 bases, leaving 12 bases between them. The CDR3 sequence is 15 residues long. As DNA, the CDR3 is TGTGCCAGCAGCTTTTGGGACGGGCCCAATCAGCCCCAGCATTTT. This gives the protein CASSFWDGPNQPQHF. The whole variable domain, filled in from reference TRBV5-5 and TRBJ1-5, reads DAGVTQSPTHLIKTRGQQVTLRCSPISGHKSVSWYQQVLGQGPQFIFQYYEKEERGRGNFPDRFSARQFPNYSSELNVNALLLGDSALYLCASSFWDGPNQPQHFGDGTRLSIL.

V and J are TRBV6-2 or TRBV6-3 and TRBJ2-1; TRBD2 matches at 13 bases. The V and J ends lost 5 bases and 4 bases, in that order; junction bases with no gene match: 11. This CDR3 comprises 18 residues. Germline assignment: CDR1 MNHEY and CDR2 SVGEGT. The CDR3 loop reads CASSPNRLAGGQYNEQFF. As DNA, the CDR3 is TGTGCCAGCAGTCCGAATCGACTAGCGGGAGGCCAGTACAATGAGCAGTTCTTC.

As regards this clonotype: A much larger clone sits a single nucleotide away, making a read error possible. J is TRBJ2-7 and V is TRBV6-5, with D maybe TRBD2 (6 bases). This CDR3 contains 14 residues. Germline V gene sequence: CDR1 MNHEY, CDR2 SVGAGI. CDR3 DNA sequence: TGTGCCAGCAGGAAACCCGGGGGTCGGAACGAGCTGTACTTC. It translates to CASRKPGGRNELYF.

This clonotype has just a few counts. V and J are TRBV6-6 and TRBJ2-3; 10 nucleotides agree with TRBD2. Germline lookup yields CDR1 MNHNY and CDR2 SVGAGI (reference sequence). The CDR3 is made up of 15 amino acids. The ends lost 2 bases at V and 1 base at J; junction bases unmatched: 0. CDR3 residues: CASSYGTSGTDTQYF. CDR3 coding DNA: TGTGCCAGCAGTTACGGGACTAGCGGCACAGATACGCAGTATTTT.

This clonotype showed up just a few times. This chain uses TRBV12-2 with TRBJ2-3; the DNA was not compared with TRBD2, the D call given in the table. TRBV12-2 is assigned pseudogene status. The CDR3 spans 17 residues. CDR3 protein: CASRLLSSGTSTDTQYF. The DNA for the CDR3 is TGTGCAAGTCGCCTCCTTAGCAGCGGAACCAGCACAGATACGCAGTATTTT.

CDR3 nucleotides: TGTGCCACCGACAGTCCGAACACCGGGGAGCTGTTTTTT. This gives the protein CATDSPNTGELFF. The rearrangement joins TRBV24-1 to TRBJ2-2, with D perhaps matching TRBD1 (5 bases). The germline CDR1 and CDR2 sequences are KGHDR and SFDVKD. CDR3 size: 13 residues. The V end lost 9 bases, the J end lost 0 bases, and 7 bases lay between the germline ends.

In its sample, this clonotype was seen once. A read error may explain this, as a much larger clone is one base away. V and J are TRBV5-1 and TRBJ2-7, with D possibly being TRBD1 (6 bases). Germline V gene data show CDR1 as SGHRS and CDR2 as YFSETQ. The length of the CDR3 is 15 residues. CDR3 amino acids: CDSSLSGTPAYEQYF. Written as DNA, the CDR3 is TGCGACAGCAGCCTATCCGGGACACCCGCCTACGAGCAGTACTTC.

In this sample, this clonotype turned up many times. The chain is built from TRBV18 and TRBJ2-1, with D possibly matching TRBD1 (6 bases). Germline V gives CDR1 KGHSH, CDR2 LQKENI. The V and J ends lost 3 bases and 7 bases respectively, with 19 bases between them. The length of the CDR3 is 16 residues. CDR3 DNA sequence: TGTGCCAGCTCACCCTATGGCAGGGGAGTTGGGAATGAGCAGTTCTTC. Its protein product is CASSPYGRGVGNEQFF.